This is a list of T cell receptor beta chains from one sample in a study of CD8+ T cells in alopecia areata. Measured with immunoSEQ multiplex PCR; TCRdb has only the in-frame clones, and not every one. Here the sample spans roughly 180,000 clones, roughly 60% being singletons. The sample was CD4+ T cells sorted from blood, taken at week 0. Every receptor here comes from a human donor with alopecia areata. Both conserved end residues are part of each CDR3. A D gene is named only where the DNA matches it firmly. The size of a clone is reported for some rows only, either as once, few or many, or as a class for expanded clones.

j_call: TRBJ2-7
d_call: NA
v_call: TRBV7-8
cdr3_length: 15
clone_size: NA
cdr3_aa: CASSLAGLGSYEQYF
cdr3_nt: TGTGCCAGCAGCTTAGCCGGCCTAGGATCCTACGAGCAGTACTTC

j_call: TRBJ2-2
d_call: NA
v_call: TRBV29-1
cdr3_length: 12
clone_size: NA
cdr3_aa: CSVEGPTGELFF
cdr3_nt: TGCAGCGTTGAGGGCCCCACCGGGGAGCTGTTTTTT

j_call: TRBJ2-7
d_call: NA
v_call: TRBV7-2
cdr3_length: 13
clone_size: NA
cdr3_aa: CASSDFGTVTRYF
cdr3_nt: TGTGCCAGCAGCGATTTCGGGACCGTCACGCGGTACTTC

j_call: TRBJ1-1
d_call: NA
v_call: TRBV29-1
cdr3_length: 14
clone_size: NA
cdr3_aa: CSVVYRGGNTEAFF
cdr3_nt: TGCAGCGTTGTTTACCGTGGGGGGAACACTGAAGCTTTCTTT

j_call: TRBJ2-7
d_call: NA
v_call: TRBV29-1
cdr3_length: 11
clone_size: NA
cdr3_aa: CSVARGSEQYF
cdr3_nt: TGCAGCGTTGCACGAGGGAGCGAGCAGTACTTC

j_call: TRBJ2-1
d_call: TRBD2
v_call: TRBV7-2
cdr3_length: 16
clone_size: NA
cdr3_aa: CASSFSLAGGYNEQFF
cdr3_nt: TGTGCCAGCAGCTTCTCGTTAGCGGGGGGGTACAATGAGCAGTTCTTC

j_call: TRBJ2-3
d_call: TRBD2
v_call: TRBV7-7
cdr3_length: 16
clone_size: NA
cdr3_aa: CASSPGTSGGTDTQYF
cdr3_nt: TGTGCCAGCAGCCCCGGGACTAGCGGGGGGACAGATACGCAGTATTTT

j_call: TRBJ2-6
d_call: TRBD1
v_call: TRBV9
cdr3_length: 19
clone_size: once
cdr3_aa: CASSVRREDRGPGANVLTF
cdr3_nt: TGTGCCAGCAGCGTAAGGAGGGAAGACAGGGGGCCTGGGGCCAACGTCCTGACTTTC

j_call: TRBJ2-1
d_call: TRBD1
v_call: TRBV29-1
cdr3_length: 13
clone_size: NA
cdr3_aa: CSDDGGTANEQFF
cdr3_nt: TGCAGCGACGACGGTGGGACAGCTAATGAGCAGTTCTTC

j_call: TRBJ1-2
d_call: TRBD1
v_call: TRBV6-1
cdr3_length: 14
clone_size: NA
cdr3_aa: CASSEGTGLVGYTF
cdr3_nt: TGTGCCAGCAGTGAGGGGACAGGGCTAGTCGGCTACACCTTC

j_call: TRBJ2-7
d_call: NA
v_call: TRBV7-8
cdr3_length: 13
clone_size: NA
cdr3_aa: CASSLAQGYEQYF
cdr3_nt: TGTGCCAGCAGCTTAGCACAGGGCTACGAGCAGTACTTC

j_call: TRBJ1-6
d_call: TRBD1
v_call: TRBV5-1
cdr3_length: 15
clone_size: NA
cdr3_aa: CASSLGQGDGSPLHF
cdr3_nt: TGCGCCAGCAGCTTGGGACAGGGTGATGGATCACCCCTCCACTTT

j_call: TRBJ1-2
d_call: NA
v_call: TRBV23-1
cdr3_length: 14
clone_size: once
cdr3_aa: CASIPPCLTYGYTF
cdr3_nt: TGCGCCAGCATCCCGCCTTGCCTTACCTATGGCTACACCTTC

j_call: TRBJ2-2
d_call: TRBD1
v_call: TRBV7-8
cdr3_length: 15
clone_size: NA
cdr3_aa: CASSLVQGAAGELFF
cdr3_nt: TGTGCCAGCAGCTTAGTTCAGGGGGCCGCCGGGGAGCTGTTTTTT

j_call: TRBJ1-5
d_call: TRBD1
v_call: TRBV29-1
cdr3_length: 13
clone_size: few
cdr3_aa: CSVRTGRNQPQHF
cdr3_nt: TGCAGCGTGAGGACAGGCCGGAATCAGCCCCAGCATTTT